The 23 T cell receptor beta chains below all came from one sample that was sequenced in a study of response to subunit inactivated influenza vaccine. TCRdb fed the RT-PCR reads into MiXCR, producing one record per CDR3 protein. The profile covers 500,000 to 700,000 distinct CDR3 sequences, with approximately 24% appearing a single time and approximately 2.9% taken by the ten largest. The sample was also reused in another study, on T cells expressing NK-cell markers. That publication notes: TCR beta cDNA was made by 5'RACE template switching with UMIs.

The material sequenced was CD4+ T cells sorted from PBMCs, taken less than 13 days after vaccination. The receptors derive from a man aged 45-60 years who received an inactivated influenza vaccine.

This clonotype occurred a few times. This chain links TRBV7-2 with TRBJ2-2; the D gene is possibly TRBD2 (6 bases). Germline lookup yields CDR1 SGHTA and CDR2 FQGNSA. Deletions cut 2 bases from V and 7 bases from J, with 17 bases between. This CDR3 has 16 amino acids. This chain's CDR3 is CASSLLGSSNGGELFF. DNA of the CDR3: TGTGCCAGCAGCTTACTCGGGAGTTCTAACGGCGGGGAGCTGTTTTTT.

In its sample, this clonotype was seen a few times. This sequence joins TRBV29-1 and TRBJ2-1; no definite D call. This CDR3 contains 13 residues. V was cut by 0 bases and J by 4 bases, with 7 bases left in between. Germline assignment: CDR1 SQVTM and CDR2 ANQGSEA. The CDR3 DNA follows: TGCAGCGTTGAAGACAGGCTTTACAATGAGCAGTTCTTC. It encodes CSVEDRLYNEQFF.

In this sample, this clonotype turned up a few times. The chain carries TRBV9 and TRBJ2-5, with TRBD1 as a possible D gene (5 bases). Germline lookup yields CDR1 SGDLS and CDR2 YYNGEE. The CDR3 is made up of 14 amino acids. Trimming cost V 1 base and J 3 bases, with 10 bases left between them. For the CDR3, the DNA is TGTGCCAGCAGCGTAAGAGACAGCGAAGAGACCCAGTACTTC. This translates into CASSVRDSEETQYF.

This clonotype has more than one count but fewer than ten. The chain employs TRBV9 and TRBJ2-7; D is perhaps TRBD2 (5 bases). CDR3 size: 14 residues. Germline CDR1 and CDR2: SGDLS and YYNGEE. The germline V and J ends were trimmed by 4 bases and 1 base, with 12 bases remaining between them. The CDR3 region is CASSLVPGSYEQYF. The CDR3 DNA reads TGTGCCAGCAGCCTCGTACCGGGATCCTACGAGCAGTACTTC.

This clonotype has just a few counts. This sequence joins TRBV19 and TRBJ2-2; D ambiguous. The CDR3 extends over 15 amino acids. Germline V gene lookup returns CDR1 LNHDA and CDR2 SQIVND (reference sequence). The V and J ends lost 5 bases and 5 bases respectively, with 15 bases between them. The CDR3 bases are TGTGCCAGTAGTCCTACAACGTCTCTAACCGGGGAGCTGTTTTTT. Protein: CASSPTTSLTGELFF.

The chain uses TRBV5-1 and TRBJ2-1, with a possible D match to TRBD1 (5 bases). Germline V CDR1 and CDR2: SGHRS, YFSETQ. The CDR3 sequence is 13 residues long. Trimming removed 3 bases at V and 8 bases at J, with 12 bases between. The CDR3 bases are TGCGCCAGCAGCTCAAATCAGGGCCATGAGCAGTTCTTC. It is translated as CASSSNQGHEQFF.

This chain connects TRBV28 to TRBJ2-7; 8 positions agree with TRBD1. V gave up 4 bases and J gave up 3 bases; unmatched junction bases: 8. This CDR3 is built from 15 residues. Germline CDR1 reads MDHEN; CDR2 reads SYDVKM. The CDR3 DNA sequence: TGTGCCAGCAGTTCCCCCGGACAGGGCAACTACGAGCAGTACTTC. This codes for CASSSPGQGNYEQYF.

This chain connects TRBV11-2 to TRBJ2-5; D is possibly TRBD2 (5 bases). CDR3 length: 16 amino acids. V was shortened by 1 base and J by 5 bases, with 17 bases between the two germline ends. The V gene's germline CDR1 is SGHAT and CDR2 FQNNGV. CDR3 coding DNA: TGTGCCAGCAGCTTAGTCGAGGCCCTTACGGGGGAGACCCAGTACTTC. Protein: CASSLVEALTGETQYF.

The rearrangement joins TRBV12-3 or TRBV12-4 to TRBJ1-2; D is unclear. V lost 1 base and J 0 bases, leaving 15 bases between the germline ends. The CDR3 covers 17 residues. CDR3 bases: TGTGCCAGCAGTTTAGGCCCCGGTTGGGCCGCTAACTATGGCTACACCTTC. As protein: CASSLGPGWAANYGYTF.

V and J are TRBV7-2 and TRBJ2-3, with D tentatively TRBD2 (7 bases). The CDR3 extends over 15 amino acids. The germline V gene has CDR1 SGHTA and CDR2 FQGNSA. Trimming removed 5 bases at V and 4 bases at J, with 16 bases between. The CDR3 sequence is CASSVGGGGADTQYF. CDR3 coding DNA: TGTGCCAGCAGCGTTGGGGGAGGGGGTGCAGATACGCAGTATTTT.

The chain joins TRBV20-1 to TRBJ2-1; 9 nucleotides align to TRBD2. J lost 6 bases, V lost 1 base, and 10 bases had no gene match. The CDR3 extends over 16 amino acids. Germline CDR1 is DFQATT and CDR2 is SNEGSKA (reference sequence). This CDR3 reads CSARGLAGPNPNEQFF. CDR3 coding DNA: TGCAGTGCTAGAGGTCTAGCGGGACCCAACCCCAATGAGCAGTTCTTC.

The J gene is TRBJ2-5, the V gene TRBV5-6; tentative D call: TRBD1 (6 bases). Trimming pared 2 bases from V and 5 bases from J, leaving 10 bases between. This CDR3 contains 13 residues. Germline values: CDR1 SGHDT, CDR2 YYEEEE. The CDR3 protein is CASSFQGLETQYF. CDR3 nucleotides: TGTGCCAGCAGCTTCCAGGGGTTGGAGACCCAGTACTTC. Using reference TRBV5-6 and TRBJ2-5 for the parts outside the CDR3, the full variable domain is DAGVTQSPTHLIKTRGQQVTLRCSPKSGHDTVSWYQQALGQGPQFIFQYYEEEERQRGNFPDRFSGHQFPNYSSELNVNALLLGDSALYLCASSFQGLETQYFGPGTRLLVL.

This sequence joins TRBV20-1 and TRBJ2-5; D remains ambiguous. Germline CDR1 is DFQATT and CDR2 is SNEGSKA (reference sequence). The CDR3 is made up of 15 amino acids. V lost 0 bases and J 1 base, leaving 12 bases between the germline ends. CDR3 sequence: CSARDSGSPQETQYF. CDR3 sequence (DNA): TGCAGTGCTAGAGATTCCGGATCACCCCAAGAGACCCAGTACTTC.

CDR3 amino acids: CASSLEAGASTGELFF. The CDR3 bases are TGTGCCAGCAGCTTAGAGGCGGGGGCCTCCACCGGGGAGCTGTTTTTT. The chain employs TRBV11-2 and TRBJ2-2; TRBD2 might be the D (7 bases). The V gene lost 0 bases and the J gene lost 4 bases, with 12 bases spanning the gap. The CDR3 is made up of 16 amino acids. Germline CDR1 is SGHAT and CDR2 is FQNNGV.

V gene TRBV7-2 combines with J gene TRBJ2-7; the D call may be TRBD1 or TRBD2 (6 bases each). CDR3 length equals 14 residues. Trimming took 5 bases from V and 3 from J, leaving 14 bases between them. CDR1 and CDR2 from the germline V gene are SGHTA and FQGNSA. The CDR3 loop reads CASSPPGAHYEQYF. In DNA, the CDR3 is TGTGCCAGCAGCCCCCCGGGGGCCCACTACGAGCAGTACTTC.

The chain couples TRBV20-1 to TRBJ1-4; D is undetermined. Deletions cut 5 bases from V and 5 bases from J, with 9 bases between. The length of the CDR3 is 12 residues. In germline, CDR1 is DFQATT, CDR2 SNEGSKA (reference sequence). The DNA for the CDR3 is TGCAGTGCTCCGACCGTGAATGAAAAACTGTTTTTT. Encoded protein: CSAPTVNEKLFF.

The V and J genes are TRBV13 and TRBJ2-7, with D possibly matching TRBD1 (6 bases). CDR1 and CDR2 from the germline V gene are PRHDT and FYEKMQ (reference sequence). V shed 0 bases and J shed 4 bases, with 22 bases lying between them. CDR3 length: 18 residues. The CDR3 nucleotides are TGTGCCAGCAGCTTAGGGGGGACATTACTCCCCAAGGCGTACGAGCAGTACTTC. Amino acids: CASSLGGTLLPKAYEQYF.

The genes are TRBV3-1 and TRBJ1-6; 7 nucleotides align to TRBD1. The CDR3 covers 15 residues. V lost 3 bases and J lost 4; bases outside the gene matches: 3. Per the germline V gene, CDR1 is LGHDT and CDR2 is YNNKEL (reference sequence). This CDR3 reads CASSQGQIYNSPLHF. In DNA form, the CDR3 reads TGTGCCAGCAGCCAGGGACAGATATATAATTCACCCCTCCACTTT.

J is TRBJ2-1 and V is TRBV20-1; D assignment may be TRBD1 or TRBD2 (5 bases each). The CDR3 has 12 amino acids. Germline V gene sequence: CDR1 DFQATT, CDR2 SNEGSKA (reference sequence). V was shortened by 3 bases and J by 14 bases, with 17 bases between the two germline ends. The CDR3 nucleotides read TGCAGTGCTAGTCCCTCGGGACCCCATGAGTTCTTC. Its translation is CSASPSGPHEFF.

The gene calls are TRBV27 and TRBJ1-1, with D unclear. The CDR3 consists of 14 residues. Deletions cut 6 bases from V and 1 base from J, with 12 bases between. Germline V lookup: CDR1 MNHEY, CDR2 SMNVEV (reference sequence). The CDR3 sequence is CASRIGNANTEAFF. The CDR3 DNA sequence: TGTGCCAGCAGAATCGGAAACGCGAACACTGAAGCTTTCTTT.

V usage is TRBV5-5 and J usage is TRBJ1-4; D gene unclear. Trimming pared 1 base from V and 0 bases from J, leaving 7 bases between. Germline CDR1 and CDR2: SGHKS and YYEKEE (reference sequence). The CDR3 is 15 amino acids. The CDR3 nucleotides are TGTGCCAGCAGCTTGACAGATTCAACTAATGAAAAACTGTTTTTT. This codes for CASSLTDSTNEKLFF.

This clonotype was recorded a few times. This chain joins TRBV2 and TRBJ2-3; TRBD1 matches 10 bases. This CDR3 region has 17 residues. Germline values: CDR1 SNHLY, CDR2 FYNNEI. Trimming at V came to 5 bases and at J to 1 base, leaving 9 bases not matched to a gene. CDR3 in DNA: TGTGCCAGCAGTTCAAACCGGGACAGGGGTCGCACAGATACGCAGTATTTT. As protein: CASSSNRDRGRTDTQYF. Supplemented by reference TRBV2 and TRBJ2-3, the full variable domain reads EPEVTQTPSHQVTQMGQEVILRCVPISNHLYFYWYRQILGQKVEFLVSFYNNEISEKSEIFDDQFSVERPDGSNFTLKIRSTKLEDSAMYFCASSSNRDRGRTDTQYFGPGTRLTVL.

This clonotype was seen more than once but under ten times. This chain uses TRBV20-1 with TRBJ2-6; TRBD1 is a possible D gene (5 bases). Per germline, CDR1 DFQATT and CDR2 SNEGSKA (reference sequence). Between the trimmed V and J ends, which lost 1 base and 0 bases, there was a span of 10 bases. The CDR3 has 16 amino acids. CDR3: CSARVAGPSGANVLTF. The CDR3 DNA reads TGCAGTGCTAGAGTCGCAGGGCCCTCTGGGGCCAACGTCCTGACTTTC.